Listed here are 17 T cell receptor beta chains from one sample, sequenced in a study of beta chain features in type 1 diabetes. Antigens for these TCRs are unknown. TCRB transcripts that were expressed got sequenced, as all of the isolated RNA had been reverse transcribed. The assay was immunoSEQ multiplex PCR, and TCRdb's table has in-frame clones only and misses some. The sample carries under 400,000 clones, approximately 12% recorded once. Whole-study results and caveats: Among patients with Type 1 diabetes, TCRB CDR3s were moderately but significantly shorter in every one of the four CD4+ subsets.

The sample comprised naive CD4+ T cells from blood. These TCRs come from a woman aged 18-29 years with type 1 diabetes.

This clone was seen a handful of times. The gene calls are TRBV7-6 and TRBJ2-7, with 13 bases aligning to TRBD2. This CDR3 is built from 20 residues. Germline V gene data show CDR1 as SGHVS and CDR2 as FNYEAQ. V lost 5 bases, J lost 0 bases, and 16 bases stayed unmatched. This CDR3 reads CASSPRLAGGRTMSSYEQYF. CDR3 sequence (DNA): TGTGCCAGCAGCCCCCGACTAGCGGGAGGACGAACCATGAGCTCCTACGAGCAGTACTTC. The entire variable domain, with the rest obtained from reference TRBV7-6 and TRBJ2-7, is as follows: GAGVSQSPRYKVTKRGQDVALRCDPISGHVSLYWYRQALGQGPEFLTYFNYEAQQDKSGLPNDRFSAERPEGSISTLTIQRTEQRDSAMYRCASSPRLAGGRTMSSYEQYFGPGTRLTVT.

In this sample, this clone turned up a few times. The rearrangement uses TRBV11-2 and TRBJ2-2, with D possibly being TRBD2 (6 bases). Germline CDR1 SGHAT, CDR2 FQNNGV. There are 13 residues in the CDR3. Between the trimmed V and J ends, which lost 6 bases and 7 bases, there was a span of 12 bases. The CDR3 nucleotides read TGTGCCAGCAGGTCGACGGGGGTCGGGGAGCTGTTTTTT. Protein: CASRSTGVGELFF.

V is TRBV9 and J is TRBJ1-3; no clear D. Trimming took off 0 bases at V and 0 bases at J, with 4 bases between the two ends. The germline CDR1 and CDR2 sequences are SGDLS and YYNGEE. CDR3 length: 14 residues. CDR3 in amino acids: CASSVASSGNTIYF. CDR3 DNA: TGTGCCAGCAGCGTAGCCAGCTCTGGAAACACCATATATTTT.

This clone was counted only a few times. The chain couples TRBV9 to TRBJ2-1, with TRBD2 matching over 12 bases. This CDR3 has 20 amino acids. The J segment lost 0 bases and the V segment lost 0 bases, leaving 10 bases of the junction unmatched. CDR1 SGDLS and CDR2 YYNGEE come from the germline V gene. The CDR3 DNA is TGTGCCAGCAGCGTAGCAACTAGCGGGGGGTCTAGGAGCTCCTACAATGAGCAGTTCTTC. Protein sequence: CASSVATSGGSRSSYNEQFF.

The chain couples TRBV2 to TRBJ2-3; D is uncertain. Germline V gives CDR1 SNHLY, CDR2 FYNNEI. V was shortened by 6 bases and J by 0 bases, with 7 bases between the two germline ends. The CDR3 is 13 residues long. CDR3 in DNA: TGTGCCAGCAGGACACTTAGCACAGATACGCAGTATTTT. Amino acid sequence: CASRTLSTDTQYF.

The chain combines TRBV30 with TRBJ2-1, with 14 bases aligning to TRBD2. This CDR3 has 14 residues. Germline CDR1 GTSNPN, CDR2 SVGIG (reference sequence). The V and J ends lost 4 bases and 9 bases, in that order; junction bases with no gene match: 5. CDR3 sequence reads: CAWTRLAGGGEQFF. The CDR3, as DNA: TGTGCCTGGACCCGACTAGCGGGAGGGGGTGAGCAGTTCTTC.

This clone was found a few times. The rearrangement uses TRBV19 and TRBJ1-5; no clear D. This CDR3 contains 17 residues. The germline gives CDR1 LNHDA, CDR2 SQIVND (reference sequence). The V gene lost 9 bases and the J gene lost 2 bases, with 23 bases spanning the gap. CDR3 nucleotides: TGTGCCAGCCGACGAGCGGAGCCCATCCGGGGCAATCAGCCCCAGCATTTT. Encoded protein: CASRRAEPIRGNQPQHF.

A few counts support this clone. The chain employs TRBV7-6 and TRBJ1-1; the D is unclear. Trimming shortened V by 3 bases and J by 6 bases, and 11 bases separated the two germline ends. Germline V gene lookup returns CDR1 SGHVS and CDR2 FNYEAQ. The CDR3 has 13 residues. The CDR3 loop reads CASSLGRTAEAFF. The CDR3 DNA sequence: TGTGCCAGCAGCTTGGGGAGGACCGCTGAAGCTTTCTTT.

DNA of the CDR3: TGTGCCACCAGCAGAGATAAGGGGTATGTTGAGCAGTTCTTC. The encoded protein is CATSRDKGYVEQFF. This chain links TRBV15 with TRBJ2-1; perhaps TRBD1 as D (5 bases). The CDR3 is 14 amino acids. V lost 0 bases, J lost 9 bases, and 12 bases lay in between. Germline CDR1 LNHNV, CDR2 YYDKDF (reference sequence).

The rearrangement links TRBV7-9 to TRBJ2-5; no definite D call. Per the germline V gene, CDR1 is SEHNR and CDR2 is FQNEAQ (reference sequence). Trimming took off 3 bases at V and 4 bases at J, with 3 bases between the two ends. The CDR3 has 11 residues. This CDR3 reads CASSLAETQYF. The CDR3 nucleotides are TGTGCCAGCAGCTTGGCAGAGACCCAGTACTTC.

The chain couples TRBV12-5 to TRBJ2-3; D may be TRBD2 (6 bases). Trimming left V 1 base short and J 11 bases short, with 16 bases between. The CDR3 is 14 residues long. Per the germline V gene, CDR1 is LGHNT and CDR2 is FRNRAP. CDR3 sequence reads: CASGLDLTSKMQYF. The CDR3 DNA reads TGTGCTAGTGGTTTGGACCTAACTAGCAAGATGCAGTATTTT.

This chain uses TRBV2 with TRBJ2-5; possible D gene TRBD2, 5 bases. CDR3 size: 12 residues. Trimming cost V 7 bases and J 5 bases, with 11 bases left between them. Germline V gene lookup returns CDR1 SNHLY and CDR2 FYNNEI. The CDR3 DNA follows: TGTGCCAGCAACTGGGGAGAGGAGACCCAGTACTTC. Protein sequence: CASNWGEETQYF. Looking up the rest from reference TRBV2 and TRBJ2-5 gives the full variable domain: EPEVTQTPSHQVTQMGQEVILRCVPISNHLYFYWYRQILGQKVEFLVSFYNNEISEKSEIFDDQFSVERPDGSNFTLKIRSTKLEDSAMYFCASNWGEETQYFGPGTRLLVL.

This clone showed up just a few times. The chain has TRBV6-4 and TRBJ1-1; 7 bases are a match to TRBD1. The CDR3 runs 13 residues. Germline-derived CDR1 and CDR2 are MRHNA and SNTAGT. V shed 8 bases and J 1 base; nucleotides not matched to a gene: 4. DNA for the CDR3: TGTGCCAGCTCGACAGGGCCGAACACTGAAGCTTTCTTT. Protein sequence: CASSTGPNTEAFF.

This clone was seen a few times. The rearrangement links TRBV5-1 to TRBJ1-2, with TRBD1 matching 7 bases. From germline, CDR1 is SGHRS and CDR2 YFSETQ. The CDR3 extends over 16 amino acids. J was trimmed by 6 bases and V by 0 bases; bases with no gene match: 11. The CDR3 DNA follows: TGCGCCAGCAGCTTGGCGGGGACAGTGCTCCGGGATGGCTACACCTTC. Its protein product is CASSLAGTVLRDGYTF.

In its sample, this clone was seen a few times. V gene TRBV18 combines with J gene TRBJ2-1, with 12 bases that match TRBD2. CDR3 size: 17 residues. V lost 0 bases and J lost 8; bases outside the gene matches: 8. The germline V gene encodes CDR1 KGHSH and CDR2 LQKENI. CDR3 amino acids: CASSPPGRLAGAYEQFF. The DNA for the CDR3 is TGTGCCAGCTCACCACCCGGGAGACTAGCGGGGGCCTATGAGCAGTTCTTC. The complete variable domain, with remaining parts taken from reference TRBV18 and TRBJ2-1, reads NAGVMQNPRHLVRRRGQEARLRCSPMKGHSHVYWYRQLPEEGLKFMVYLQKENIIDESGMPKERFSAEFPKEGPSILRIQQVVRGDSAAYFCASSPPGRLAGAYEQFFGPGTRLTVL.

This sequence joins TRBV5-6 and TRBJ2-5; TRBD1 agrees at 10 bases. Germline V gene data show CDR1 as SGHDT and CDR2 as YYEEEE. The length of the CDR3 is 15 residues. Trimming at V came to 2 bases and at J to 4 bases, leaving 5 bases not matched to a gene. As DNA, the CDR3 is TGTGCCAGCAGCTTTGGACAGGGGGTTGTAGAGACCCAGTACTTC. Its protein is CASSFGQGVVETQYF. Based on the CDR3 plus reference TRBV5-6 and TRBJ2-5, the full variable domain is DAGVTQSPTHLIKTRGQQVTLRCSPKSGHDTVSWYQQALGQGPQFIFQYYEEEERQRGNFPDRFSGHQFPNYSSELNVNALLLGDSALYLCASSFGQGVVETQYFGPGTRLLVL.

The V gene is TRBV7-2, the J gene TRBJ2-6; the D is unclear. CDR3 size: 15 residues. V was trimmed by 4 bases and J by 0 bases, leaving 7 bases between them. CDR1 and CDR2 from the germline V gene are SGHTA and FQGNSA. The CDR3 loop reads CASSSWASGANVLTF. CDR3 coding DNA: TGTGCCAGCAGCTCCTGGGCCTCTGGGGCCAACGTCCTGACTTTC. The full variable domain, with the rest looked up from reference TRBV7-2 and TRBJ2-6, is GAGVSQSPSNKVTEKGKDVELRCDPISGHTALYWYRQSLGQGLEFLIYFQGNSAPDKSGLPSDRFSAERTGGSVSTLTIQRTQQEDSAVYLCASSSWASGANVLTFGAGSRLTVL.